The 21 T cell receptor beta chains below all came from one sample that was sequenced in a study of identical twins. TCRdb re-called the 5' RACE reads through MiXCR, storing one row per CDR3 protein. The sample lists fewer than 350,000 distinct CDR3 sequences; 8% to 9% were seen once. The same specimen was also included in a second study, on yellow fever vaccine responses in identical twins.

What was sequenced was memory (CD45RO+) T cells sorted from blood. The source is a woman between 18 and 29 years old in good health.

Ten or more counts support this clonotype. The DNA of the CDR3 is TGTGCCAGCAGCTCACTAGCGAGTGGGGATTTTGAACAGTTCTTC. Its protein product is CASSSLASGDFEQFF. The chain joins TRBV27 to TRBJ2-1; 7 bases map to TRBD2. The CDR3 is 15 residues long. Germline loops: CDR1 MNHEY, CDR2 SMNVEV (reference sequence). After removal of 6 bases from V and 13 bases from J, the junction contained 18 bases not matched to a gene.

This clonotype was counted at least ten times. The chain combines TRBV5-1 with TRBJ2-2; D unresolved. The CDR3 has 16 residues. Germline CDR1 and CDR2: SGHRS and YFSETQ. V was cut by 0 bases and J by 3 bases, with 12 bases left in between. In DNA form, the CDR3 reads TGCGCCAGCAGCTTGGCTGCGAGGTCGGACACCGGGGAGCTGTTTTTT. Protein: CASSLAARSDTGELFF.

Many counts were recorded for this clonotype. The chain employs TRBV5-1 and TRBJ2-7, with D unclear. CDR1 is SGHRS and CDR2 is YFSETQ in the germline V gene. Trimming shortened V by 0 bases and J by 7 bases, and 14 bases separated the two germline ends. The CDR3 runs 14 residues. In DNA, the CDR3 is TGCGCCAGCAGCTTGGCCAAAGGTCCCGTGGAGCAGTACTTC. This sequence encodes CASSLAKGPVEQYF.

In this sample, this clonotype turned up many times. V and J are TRBV24-1 and TRBJ2-1; D unresolved. The CDR3 is 12 amino acids. Germline values: CDR1 KGHDR, CDR2 SFDVKD. With 3 bases removed from V and 8 bases from J, the gap between germline ends came to 7 bases. CDR3 amino acids: CATSDKWDEQFF. In nucleotides, the CDR3 is TGTGCCACCAGTGATAAGTGGGATGAGCAGTTCTTC.

This clonotype was observed a handful of times. The V gene is TRBV11-2, the J gene TRBJ2-5; no firm D call. Germline CDR1 and CDR2: SGHAT and FQNNGV. This CDR3 is built from 15 residues. Trimming pared 1 base from V and 1 base from J, leaving 10 bases between. CDR3 DNA: TGTGCCAGCAGCTTAGTGCTCACGGGCCAAGAGACCCAGTACTTC. It specifies CASSLVLTGQETQYF.

This clonotype has more than one count but fewer than ten. The V call is TRBV6-1, the J call TRBJ1-5; D is unclear. CDR1 and CDR2 from the germline V gene are MNHNS and SASEGT. CDR3 length equals 12 residues. Trimming took 3 bases from V and 3 from J, leaving 3 bases between them. The CDR3 loop is CASSDLNQPQHF. The CDR3 region has the DNA TGTGCCAGCAGTGACCTCAATCAGCCCCAGCATTTT.

Many counts were recorded for this clonotype. This rearrangement joins TRBV15 to TRBJ2-2; D not resolved. The CDR3 spans 16 residues. Deletions cut 2 bases from V and 1 base from J, with 11 bases between. CDR1 and CDR2 from the germline V gene are LNHNV and YYDKDF (reference sequence). The CDR3 protein is CATSRYKGQNTGELFF. CDR3 DNA sequence: TGTGCCACCAGCAGATATAAGGGCCAGAACACCGGGGAGCTGTTTTTT.

J is TRBJ1-4 and V is TRBV29-1; D gene ambiguous. Looked up from germline, CDR1 is SQVTM and CDR2 is ANQGSEA. The CDR3 runs to 11 residues. Trimming took off 7 bases at V and 8 bases at J, with 11 bases between the two ends. The CDR3 DNA follows: TGCAGCGGATTTCAGTCGGAAAAACTGTTTTTT. Translation gives CSGFQSEKLFF.

The chain combines TRBV12-3 or TRBV12-4 with TRBJ1-6; the match to TRBD1 covers 9 bases. The length of the CDR3 is 15 residues. V trimming: 5 bases; J trimming: 10 bases; junction bases outside the gene matches: 9. The CDR3 here is CASSGTGTGTSPLHF. CDR3 sequence (DNA): TGTGCCAGCAGTGGGACGGGGACAGGGACATCACCCCTCCACTTT.

This clonotype came up a few times. The chain couples TRBV3-1 to TRBJ2-3, with 11 bases aligning to TRBD2. Germline V gives CDR1 LGHDT, CDR2 YNNKEL (reference sequence). The trim removed 3 bases at V and 5 bases at J, leaving 1 base unmatched. This CDR3 has 14 residues. As DNA, the CDR3 is TGTGCCAGCAGCCACGGACTAGCGGGAGATACGCAGTATTTT. Protein product: CASSHGLAGDTQYF.

This clonotype was detected many times. The CDR3 DNA sequence: TGTGCCACCAGTGACAGGGTCCAAGAGACCCAGTACTTC. It translates to CATSDRVQETQYF. This chain links TRBV24-1 with TRBJ2-5, with D possibly matching TRBD1 (5 bases). Germline V lookup: CDR1 KGHDR, CDR2 SFDVKD. The CDR3 runs 13 residues. The germline V and J ends were trimmed by 4 bases and 1 base, with 6 bases remaining between them.

Details on this clonotype: Germline and junction disagree at one end, which may indicate a read error. The chain has TRBV12-3 or TRBV12-4 and TRBJ2-7; perhaps TRBD1 as D (5 bases). The CDR3 totals 14 residues. The CDR3 DNA reads as TGTGCCAGTAGTTCTGGGGCTGTTTCACTCGAGCAGTACTTC. Residues: CASSSGAVSLEQYF.

This clonotype was counted only a few times. This chain connects TRBV28 to TRBJ2-2, with a possible D match to TRBD2 (6 bases). The V gene's germline CDR1 is MDHEN and CDR2 SYDVKM. Trimming cost V 3 bases and J 1 base, with 21 bases left between them. This CDR3 comprises 19 residues. The CDR3 reads CASSFGGQVFYVNTGELFF. CDR3 bases: TGTGCCAGCAGTTTTGGAGGGCAGGTTTTTTACGTGAACACCGGGGAGCTGTTTTTT.

Many counts were recorded for this clonotype. The chain combines TRBV7-7 with TRBJ2-3, with unresolved D. The V and J ends lost 6 bases and 7 bases respectively, with 14 bases between them. The germline V gene encodes CDR1 SSHAT and CDR2 FNYEAQ (reference sequence). The CDR3 is made up of 13 amino acids. CDR3 sequence (DNA): TGTGCCAGCAGTCCCCACTCTTCCTATACGCAGTATTTT. Translation gives CASSPHSSYTQYF.

This clonotype was found many times. The chain recombines TRBV2 with TRBJ1-1; D is perhaps TRBD1 (6 bases). The germline V and J ends were trimmed by 7 bases and 1 base, with 19 bases remaining between them. Germline V gene data show CDR1 as SNHLY and CDR2 as FYNNEI. CDR3 length equals 16 residues. The CDR3 spells CASTFGTNPTNTEAFF. The CDR3 coding sequence is TGTGCCAGCACCTTTGGGACAAACCCTACGAACACTGAAGCTTTCTTT. The entire variable domain, with the rest obtained from reference TRBV2 and TRBJ1-1, is as follows: EPEVTQTPSHQVTQMGQEVILRCVPISNHLYFYWYRQILGQKVEFLVSFYNNEISEKSEIFDDQFSVERPDGSNFTLKIRSTKLEDSAMYFCASTFGTNPTNTEAFFGQGTRLTVV.

As concerns this clonotype: One base away lies a much larger clone, so this may be a sequencing read error. As DNA, the CDR3 is TGCGCCAGCAGCCACTCGGAGGCTCGGTACTTC. Translated, it gives CASSHSEARYF. The chain uses TRBV5-1 and TRBJ2-5, with D perhaps matching TRBD2 (5 bases). The CDR3 runs to 11 residues. Trimming left V 4 bases short and J 13 bases short, with 14 bases between. Looked up from germline, CDR1 is SGHRS and CDR2 is YFSETQ.

This CDR3 is CASSIQDNTEAFF. In DNA form, the CDR3 reads TGTGCCAGCAGCATACAGGACAACACTGAAGCTTTCTTT. This chain links TRBV6-4 with TRBJ1-1; a weak D match, TRBD1 (5 bases). CDR3 length equals 13 residues. CDR1 is MRHNA and CDR2 is SNTAGT in the germline V gene. V was trimmed by 6 bases and J by 2 bases, leaving 10 bases between them.

This clonotype was found a few times. The chain employs TRBV20-1 and TRBJ2-1, with 9 bases identical to TRBD2. This CDR3 region has 21 residues. Germline V gene data show CDR1 as DFQATT and CDR2 as SNEGSKA (reference sequence). J lost 8 bases, V lost 0 bases, and 26 bases had no gene match. CDR3 nucleotide sequence: TGCAGTGCTAGAGATCTCGGACCCCGGCTGGTTGCGGGGGGGCCGTGGGATGAGCAGTTCTTC. Translating it yields CSARDLGPRLVAGGPWDEQFF.

In its sample, this clonotype was seen a few times. The rearrangement joins TRBV4-2 to TRBJ2-2, with 7 bases matching TRBD2. The CDR3 consists of 16 residues. Germline CDR1 is LGHNA and CDR2 is YNFKEQ. V shed 1 base, J shed 2 bases, and the junction held 4 bases outside the gene matches. The CDR3 protein is CASSQVLAANTGELFF. CDR3 DNA: TGTGCCAGCAGCCAAGTGCTAGCGGCAAACACCGGGGAGCTGTTTTTT.

The V call is TRBV6-1, the J call TRBJ1-4; possible D gene TRBD1, 6 bases. This CDR3 is 14 amino acids long. V lost 3 bases and J 5 bases, leaving 10 bases between the germline ends. From germline, CDR1 is MNHNS and CDR2 SASEGT. This CDR3 is CASSDRGKNEKLFF. CDR3 nucleotides: TGTGCCAGCAGTGACAGGGGAAAGAATGAAAAACTGTTTTTT.

This clonotype turned up a few times. The chain recombines TRBV4-1 with TRBJ1-6; 7 bases agree with TRBD1. V shed 4 bases, J shed 7 bases, and the junction held 1 base outside the gene matches. The CDR3 is 13 residues long. The germline V gene has CDR1 MGHRA and CDR2 YSYEKL. The CDR3 sequence is CASSRDSNSPLHF. CDR3 DNA: TGCGCCAGCAGCCGGGACAGCAATTCACCCCTCCACTTT.